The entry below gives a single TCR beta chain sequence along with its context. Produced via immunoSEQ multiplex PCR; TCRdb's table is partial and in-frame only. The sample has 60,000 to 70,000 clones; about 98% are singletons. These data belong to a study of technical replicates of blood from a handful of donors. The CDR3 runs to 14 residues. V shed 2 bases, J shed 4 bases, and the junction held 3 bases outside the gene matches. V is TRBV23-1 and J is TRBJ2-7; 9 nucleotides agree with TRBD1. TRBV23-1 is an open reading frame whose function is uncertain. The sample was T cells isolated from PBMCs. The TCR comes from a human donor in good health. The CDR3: CASSQPGQGYEQYF. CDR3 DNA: TGCGCCAGCAGTCAACCGGGACAGGGATACGAGCAGTACTTC.